Following are 16 T cell receptor beta chains from one sample sequenced in a study of CD8 T cells in ankylosing spondylitis. Study observations and caveats: Within ankylosing spondylitis blood, a TCR beta motif made up of seven to nine highly homologous variants appeared to be characteristic.

These receptors have no known antigen. TCRdb analysed the 5' RACE reads with MiXCR anew, one entry per CDR3 protein. Found here are approximately 400,000 distinct CDR3 sequences, roughly 27% of them singletons; the top ten hold 0.75% to 0.9%. The material sequenced was blood, either unsorted or a sorted T cell fraction (not recorded which). The receptor set was obtained from a male donor with ankylosing spondylitis.

The rearrangement links TRBV5-1 to TRBJ2-1; 7 bases are a match to TRBD2. V dropped 3 bases and J dropped 1; count of bases not matched to a gene: 1. Germline CDR1 and CDR2: SGHRS and YFSETQ. The CDR3 consists of 14 residues. The CDR3 DNA reads as TGCGCCAGCAGCTGGGACTATTCCTACAATGAGCAGTTCTTC. Translated, it gives CASSWDYSYNEQFF.

The CDR3 nucleotides are TGTGCCAGCAGCACCCGACAGGGGTCAAATGAGCAGTTCTTC. Protein: CASSTRQGSNEQFF. This chain joins TRBV7-2 and TRBJ2-1, with 8 bases fitting TRBD1. The ends lost 5 bases at V and 7 bases at J; junction bases unmatched: 7. CDR1 is SGHTA, CDR2 FQGNSA, per germline. There are 14 residues in the CDR3.

The chain joins TRBV7-8 to TRBJ2-6; D is unclear. The V gene's germline CDR1 is SGHVS and CDR2 FQNEAQ. The CDR3 contains 16 residues. V dropped 1 base and J dropped 2 bases, with 9 bases sitting between them. Here the CDR3 DNA reads TGTGCCAGCAGCTTAGTTGGGTCCCCTGGGGCCAACGTCCTGACTTTC. Encoded protein: CASSLVGSPGANVLTF. The variable domain in full, completed from reference TRBV7-8 and TRBJ2-6, reads GAGVSQSPRYKVAKRGQDVALRCDPISGHVSLFWYQQALGQGPEFLTYFQNEAQLDKSGLPSDRFFAERPEGSVSTLKIQRTQQEDSAVYLCASSLVGSPGANVLTFGAGSRLTVL.

This clonotype was observed a few times. The gene calls are TRBV12-3 or TRBV12-4 and TRBJ2-7; possibly TRBD2 for D (7 bases). The CDR3 extends over 14 amino acids. Trimming left V 7 bases short and J 3 bases short, with 16 bases between. The CDR3 sequence is CASNVGGANYEQYF. Here the CDR3 DNA reads TGTGCCAGCAACGTGGGGGGGGCGAACTACGAGCAGTACTTC.

This clonotype was seen more than once but under ten times. V and J are TRBV4-1 and TRBJ2-2, with D maybe TRBD2 (5 bases). The CDR3 is 15 residues long. V dropped 4 bases and J dropped 5 bases, with 14 bases sitting between them. CDR1 and CDR2 (germline): MGHRA, YSYEKL. The CDR3 region is CASSRLQSGTGELFF. CDR3 coding DNA: TGCGCCAGCAGCCGCCTACAAAGCGGAACCGGGGAGCTGTTTTTT.

The J gene is TRBJ1-4, the V gene TRBV5-5; TRBD1 is a possible D gene (5 bases). With 4 bases removed from V and 8 bases from J, the gap between germline ends came to 18 bases. Germline V lookup: CDR1 SGHKS, CDR2 YYEKEE (reference sequence). This CDR3 spans 15 amino acids. The CDR3 nucleotides read TGTGCCAGCAGCCTACTACCGGGACTCGACGAAAAACTGTTTTTT. This encodes CASSLLPGLDEKLFF.

This clonotype was seen only a few times. This sequence joins TRBV24-1 and TRBJ2-5, with 7 bases matching TRBD2. The CDR3 runs 15 residues. The germline V gene has CDR1 KGHDR and CDR2 SFDVKD. V shed 6 bases and J 2 bases; nucleotides not matched to a gene: 8. The chain's CDR3 is CATSSSGEGQETQYF. The CDR3 nucleotides read TGTGCCACCAGTTCGAGCGGGGAGGGGCAAGAGACCCAGTACTTC.

V and J are TRBV27 and TRBJ2-3; no definite D call. The CDR3 extends over 13 amino acids. The germline V and J ends were trimmed by 3 bases and 0 bases, with 4 bases remaining between them. Germline V lookup: CDR1 MNHEY, CDR2 SMNVEV (reference sequence). The DNA of the CDR3 is TGTGCCAGCAGTTTCTCTAGCACAGATACGCAGTATTTT. Protein sequence: CASSFSSTDTQYF.

The chain has TRBV4-2 and TRBJ1-3; 8 bases line up with TRBD1. CDR3 size: 14 residues. The junction had 2 bases not matched to a gene; V was cut back by 1 base and J by 6 bases. Germline V lookup: CDR1 LGHNA, CDR2 YNFKEQ. The CDR3 region is CASSQAGGENTIYF. For the CDR3, the DNA is TGTGCCAGCAGCCAAGCAGGGGGCGAAAACACCATATATTTT.

The chain recombines TRBV27 with TRBJ2-3; 10 positions match TRBD2. CDR3 length equals 14 residues. Germline assignment: CDR1 MNHEY and CDR2 SMNVEV (reference sequence). Trimming at V came to 7 bases and at J to 4 bases, leaving 5 bases not matched to a gene. For the CDR3, the DNA is TGTGCCAGCAAACTAGCGGGACCCCCAGATACGCAGTATTTT. It translates to CASKLAGPPDTQYF.

This clonotype was picked up one time. The DNA of the CDR3 is TGCGCCAGCAGGGACATGGGCTCACCCCTCCACTTT. Its protein is CASRDMGSPLHF. The V gene is TRBV10-2, the J gene TRBJ1-6; D may be TRBD1 (5 bases). The CDR3 has 12 amino acids. Germline loops: CDR1 WSHSY, CDR2 SAAADI. Trimming shortened V by 6 bases and J by 10 bases, and 10 bases separated the two germline ends.

This chain joins TRBV5-1 and TRBJ2-5; possibly TRBD1 or TRBD2 for D (5 bases each). Germline V gene sequence: CDR1 SGHRS, CDR2 YFSETQ. The V end was cut by 4 bases, the J end by 5 bases, with 18 bases between. The CDR3 extends over 15 amino acids. This CDR3 is CASSTTGFPGETQYF. CDR3 coding DNA: TGCGCCAGCAGCACCACAGGTTTTCCGGGGGAGACCCAGTACTTC.

This clonotype was counted only a few times. The chain has TRBV9 and TRBJ2-7; 7 bases align to TRBD1. This CDR3 spans 20 amino acids. Looked up from germline, CDR1 is SGDLS and CDR2 is YYNGEE. The V and J ends lost 5 bases and 8 bases, in that order; junction bases with no gene match: 31. The CDR3 nucleotides are TGTGCCAGCAGTTTACGAGGGCGCGACAGGGCTTCTAGCCTAGACGGAAAGCAGTACTTC. Amino acid sequence: CASSLRGRDRASSLDGKQYF.

The sample holds a few counts of this clonotype. The chain couples TRBV5-1 to TRBJ2-5, with 9 nucleotides matching TRBD2. The V gene end was trimmed by 5 bases and the J gene end by 5 bases; junction bases not matched to a gene: 7. CDR1 and CDR2 from the germline V gene are SGHRS and YFSETQ. The CDR3 runs 14 residues. The CDR3 DNA is TGCGCCAGCAGTATCGGGACTAGCCGGGAGACCCAGTACTTC. Translated, it gives CASSIGTSRETQYF.

The rearrangement uses TRBV29-1 and TRBJ1-1; no firm D call. Germline V gene sequence: CDR1 SQVTM, CDR2 ANQGSEA. V lost 4 bases, J lost 5 bases, and 8 bases lay in between. This CDR3 contains 11 residues. The CDR3 sequence is CSVVWGTEAFF. The CDR3 DNA is TGCAGCGTTGTTTGGGGAACTGAAGCTTTCTTT.

The count of this clonotype is one. V is TRBV27 and J is TRBJ1-1; 7 nucleotides line up with TRBD1. Germline CDR1 and CDR2: MNHEY and SMNVEV (reference sequence). After removal of 6 bases from V and 0 bases from J, the junction contained 4 bases not matched to a gene. The length of the CDR3 is 14 residues. The CDR3 spells CASRQTGMNTEAFF. The DNA for the CDR3 is TGTGCCAGCAGACAGACAGGGATGAACACTGAAGCTTTCTTT.